This T cell receptor (beta chain) was recorded in a study of T-cell reconstitution after alpha-beta-depleted transplantation in children. Construction of the TCRbeta library involved unique molecular identifiers. TCRdb recomputed calls from the PCR reads with MiXCR, one row per CDR3 protein. The data contain about 400,000 distinct CDR3 sequences, roughly 14% of them singletons. This clonotype was detected a few times. This material consisted of PBMCs, taken from the stem cell graft. This clonotype originated in a human donor who donated a stem cell graft to a child with Fanconi anemia.

CDR3 sequence: CSVMSGQGGEKLFF. The DNA for the CDR3 is TGCAGCGTTATGTCGGGACAGGGGGGAGAAAAACTGTTTTTT. The chain couples TRBV29-1 to TRBJ1-4; TRBD1 matches at 11 bases. There are 14 residues in the CDR3. Germline CDR1 SQVTM, CDR2 ANQGSEA. Trimming cost V 5 bases and J 8 bases; bases outside gene matches: 7.